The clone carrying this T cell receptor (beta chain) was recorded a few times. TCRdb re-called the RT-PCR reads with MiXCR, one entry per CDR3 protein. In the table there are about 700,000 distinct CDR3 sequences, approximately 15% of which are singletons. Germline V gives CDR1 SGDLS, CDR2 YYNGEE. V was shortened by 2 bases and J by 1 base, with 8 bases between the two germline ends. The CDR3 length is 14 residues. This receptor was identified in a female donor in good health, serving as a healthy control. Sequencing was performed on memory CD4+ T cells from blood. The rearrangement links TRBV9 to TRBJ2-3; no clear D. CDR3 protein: CASSVSRGTDTQYF. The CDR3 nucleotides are TGTGCCAGCAGCGTCTCACGGGGCACAGATACGCAGTATTTT. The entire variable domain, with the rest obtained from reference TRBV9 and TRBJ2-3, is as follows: DSGVTQTPKHLITATGQRVTLRCSPRSGDLSVYWYQQSLDQGLQFLIQYYNGEERAKGNILERFSAQQFPDLHSELNLSSLELGDSALYFCASSVSRGTDTQYFGPGTRLTVL.